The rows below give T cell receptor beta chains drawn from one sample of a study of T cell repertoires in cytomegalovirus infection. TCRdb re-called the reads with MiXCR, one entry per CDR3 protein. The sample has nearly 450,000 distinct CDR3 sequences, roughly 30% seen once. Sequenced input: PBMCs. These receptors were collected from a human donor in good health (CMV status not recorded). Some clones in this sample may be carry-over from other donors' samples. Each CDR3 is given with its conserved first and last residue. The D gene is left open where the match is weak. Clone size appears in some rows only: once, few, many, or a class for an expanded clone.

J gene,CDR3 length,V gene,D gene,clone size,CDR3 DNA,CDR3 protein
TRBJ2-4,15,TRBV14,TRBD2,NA,TGTGCCAGCAGCCCTCTCACGGGGGGGAAAAACATTCAGTACTTC,CASSPLTGGKNIQYF
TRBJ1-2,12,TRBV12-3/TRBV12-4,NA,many,TGTGCCAGCAGTCACAGGGTTACTGGCTACACCTTC,CASSHRVTGYTF
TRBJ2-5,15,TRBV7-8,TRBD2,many,TGTGCCAGCAGCTTGGGGGGGAGGACCCAAGAGACCCAGTACTTC,CASSLGGRTQETQYF
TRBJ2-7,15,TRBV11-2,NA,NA,TGTGCCAGCAGCTTAGGTGGGGGGCCCCCTTACGAGCAGTACTTC,CASSLGGGPPYEQYF
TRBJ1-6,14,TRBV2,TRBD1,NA,TGTGCCACAACTAGGGACAGTCCCAATTCACCCCCCCACTTT,CATTRDSPNSPPHF
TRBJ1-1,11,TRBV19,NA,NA,TGTGCCAGTAGTATCCCCAGGGAAGCTTTCTTT,CASSIPREAFF
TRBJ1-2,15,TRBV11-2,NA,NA,TGTGCCAGCAGCTTAGATCTTGGGGGAGGCTATGGCTACACCTTC,CASSLDLGGGYGYTF
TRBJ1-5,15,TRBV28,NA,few,TGTGCCAGCAGCCTTGGGGCCCCGAGCAATCAGCCCCAGCATTTT,CASSLGAPSNQPQHF
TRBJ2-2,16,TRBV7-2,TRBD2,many,TGTGCCAGCAGCGCCTTGAGCGGGGACTATGCCGGGGAGCTGTTTTTT,CASSALSGDYAGELFF
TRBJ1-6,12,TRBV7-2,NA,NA,TGTGCCAGCAGCCCCCCCCGGACACCCCTGCCATTT,CASSPPRTPLPF
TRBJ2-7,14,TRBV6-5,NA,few,TGTGCCAGCAGTTGGAGACGGGCGACCTACGAGCAGTACTTC,CASSWRRATYEQYF
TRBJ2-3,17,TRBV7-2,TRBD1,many,TGTGCCAGCAGGACCGGGACAGGGATTTTTTTAACAGATACGCAGTATTTT,CASRTGTGIFLTDTQYF
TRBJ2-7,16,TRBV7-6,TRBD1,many,TGTGCCAGCAGCTCCGCAGGGGGCATATCAACCTACGAGCAGTACTTC,CASSSAGGISTYEQYF
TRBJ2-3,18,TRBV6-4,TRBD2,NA,TGTGCCACGACCCAAAAAGAGACTAGCGGGGGATGCACAGATACGCAGTATTTT,CATTQKETSGGCTDTQYF
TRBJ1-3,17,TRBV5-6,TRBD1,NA,TGTGCCAGCAGCGGAACGGGACAGGGGATGGCGGGAAACACCATATATTTT,CASSGTGQGMAGNTIYF
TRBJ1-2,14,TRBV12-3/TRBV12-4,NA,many,TGTGCCAGCAGTTTTTCACCCGCTAACTATGGCTACACCTTC,CASSFSPANYGYTF
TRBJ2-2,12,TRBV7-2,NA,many,TGTGCCAGCAGCTCCCCAGGCGGGGAGCTGTTTTTT,CASSSPGGELFF
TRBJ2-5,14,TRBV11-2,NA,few,TGTGCCAGCAGCACAAACGCCGGGGTAGAGACCCAGTACTTC,CASSTNAGVETQYF
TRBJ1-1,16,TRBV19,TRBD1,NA,TGTGCCAGTAGTCCCCTGCCGGGACAGGTGAACACTGAAGCTTTCTTT,CASSPLPGQVNTEAFF
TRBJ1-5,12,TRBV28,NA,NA,TGTGCCAGCAGTTTATCTATTCAGCCCCAGCATTTT,CASSLSIQPQHF
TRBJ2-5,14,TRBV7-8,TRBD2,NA,TGTGCCAGCAGCCTAACGGGGGGGGGCAGGGCCCAGTACTTC,CASSLTGGGRAQYF
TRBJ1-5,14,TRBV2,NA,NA,TGTGCCAGCAGACAGGAGAATAGCAATCAGCCCCAGCATTTT,CASRQENSNQPQHF
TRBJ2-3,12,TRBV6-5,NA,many,TGTGCCAGCAGAAAAAGCACAGATACGCAGTATTTT,CASRKSTDTQYF
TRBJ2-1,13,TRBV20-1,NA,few,TGCAGCGCCGACGGGCGGACTTACAATGAGCAGTTCTTC,CSADGRTYNEQFF
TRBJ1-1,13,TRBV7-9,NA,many,TGTGCCAGCAGCACTAACTTGAACACTGAAGCTTTCTTT,CASSTNLNTEAFF
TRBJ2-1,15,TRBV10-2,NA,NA,TGCGCCAGTACCCCCTCCAGGGTACCCTACAATGAGCAGTTCTTC,CASTPSRVPYNEQFF
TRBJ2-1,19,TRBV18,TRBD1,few,TGTGCCAGCTCACCCATACCGGGACAGGGCTATAGCTCCTACAATGAGCAGTTCTTC,CASSPIPGQGYSSYNEQFF
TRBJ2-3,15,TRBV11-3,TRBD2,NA,TGTGCCAGCAGCGGGGGGGGGGGAGTCACAGATACGCAGTATTTT,CASSGGGGVTDTQYF
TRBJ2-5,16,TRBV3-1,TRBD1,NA,TGTGCCAGCAGCCAAGATAGGGGACAGTACCAAGAGACCCAGTACTTC,CASSQDRGQYQETQYF
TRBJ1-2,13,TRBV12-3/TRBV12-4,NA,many,TGTGCCAGCAGTCCCCCCGGCGGCTCTGGCTACACCTTC,CASSPPGGSGYTF
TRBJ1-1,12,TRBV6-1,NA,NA,TGTGCCAGCAGCCGCCATGGGACTGAAGCTTTCTTT,CASSRHGTEAFF
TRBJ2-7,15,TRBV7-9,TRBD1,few,TGTGCCAGCAGTAGTGGACAGGGGATTACCTACGAGCAGTACTTC,CASSSGQGITYEQYF
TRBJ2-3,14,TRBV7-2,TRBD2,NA,TGTGCCAGCAGACTGGGACTAGGAGGAGATACGCAGTATTTT,CASRLGLGGDTQYF
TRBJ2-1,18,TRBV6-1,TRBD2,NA,TGTGCCAGCAGGCCTATAGCGGGGGTCGTAAGCTCCTACAATGAGCAGTTCTTC,CASRPIAGVVSSYNEQFF
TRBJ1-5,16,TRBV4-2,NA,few,TGTGCCAGCAGTCAAGATCAACAGAATAGCAATCAGCCCCAGCATTTT,CASSQDQQNSNQPQHF